The 18 T cell receptor beta chains in this list originate from one sample, sequenced in a study of T cell responses to AZD1222 COVID-19 vaccine. Clones were sequenced by immunoSEQ multiplex PCR, and TCRdb holds only the in-frame ones, with some missing. Here the sample spans about 150,000 clones, more than 85% being singletons. The sequenced sample was peripheral blood, obtained on day 0 of AZD1222 vaccination. The receptors derive from an adult in good health.

This chain links TRBV3-1 (or the pseudogene TRBV3-2) with TRBJ2-1; the match to TRBD2 covers 11 bases. Germline V gene lookup returns CDR1 LGHDT and CDR2 YNNKEL (reference sequence). The CDR3 sequence is 14 residues long. Unmatched junction bases numbered 3, after V lost 5 bases and J lost 6 bases. The CDR3 DNA reads TGTGCCAGCAGCTATAGCGGGGGGGCCAATGAGCAGTTCTTC. Translation: CASSYSGGANEQFF.

The chain couples TRBV9 to TRBJ1-2; TRBD1 matches at 7 bases. The CDR3 is 14 amino acids. Trimming removed 2 bases from V and 0 bases from J; junction bases left unmatched: 1. Germline CDR1 reads SGDLS; CDR2 reads YYNGEE. CDR3: CASSVTGANYGYTF. The DNA of the CDR3 is TGTGCCAGCAGCGTTACAGGGGCTAACTATGGCTACACCTTC.

CDR3 sequence reads: CASSSGLAGPTDTQYF. The CDR3 DNA reads TGTGCCAGCAGTTCTGGACTAGCGGGCCCCACAGATACGCAGTATTTT. V is TRBV27 and J is TRBJ2-3, with 11 bases lining up with TRBD2. CDR1 and CDR2 (germline): MNHEY, SMNVEV (reference sequence). The trim removed 4 bases at V and 2 bases at J, leaving 5 bases unmatched. This CDR3 is built from 16 residues.

The chain links TRBV25-1 to TRBJ1-2, with 9 nucleotides matching TRBD1. CDR1 is MGHDK, CDR2 SYGVNS, per germline. The CDR3 runs to 14 residues. Trimming cost V 6 bases and J 4 bases; bases outside gene matches: 6. CDR3 loop: CASRGQGGSYGYTF. The CDR3 DNA reads TGTGCCAGCAGGGGACAGGGTGGGAGCTATGGCTACACCTTC.

The chain is built from TRBV20-1 and TRBJ1-1; D may be TRBD1 (5 bases). Germline-derived CDR1 and CDR2 are DFQATT and SNEGSKA (reference sequence). CDR3 length: 8 amino acids. CDR3 DNA: TGCAGCCCGGGGGGTGCTTTCTTT. Residues: CSPGGAFF.

The chain is built from TRBV9 and TRBJ2-6; D gene uncertain. This CDR3 has 15 amino acids. V was pared by 4 bases and J by 0 bases, with 8 bases between. The germline V gene encodes CDR1 SGDLS and CDR2 YYNGEE. The CDR3 DNA reads TGTGCCAGCAGCAACCTGGGCTCTGGGGCCAACGTCCTGACTTTC. Residues: CASSNLGSGANVLTF.

The chain couples TRBV6-2 or TRBV6-3 to TRBJ2-3, with 8 bases aligning to TRBD2. The V segment lost 0 bases and the J segment 9 bases; nucleotides outside the gene matches: 5. This CDR3 spans 14 amino acids. CDR1 MNHEY and CDR2 SVGEGT come from the germline V gene. CDR3 residues: CASSYSRRGATQYF. DNA for the CDR3: TGTGCCAGCAGTTACTCGAGGCGGGGGGCCACGCAGTATTTT.

J is TRBJ2-1 and V is TRBV7-8, with D tentatively TRBD1 (6 bases). V dropped 1 base and J dropped 3 bases, with 13 bases sitting between them. The CDR3 spans 16 residues. Germline V gene lookup returns CDR1 SGHVS and CDR2 FQNEAQ. In nucleotides, the CDR3 is TGTGCCAGCAGCTTAGTGGGGGCCCCCCTCTACAATGAGCAGTTCTTC. Translating gives CASSLVGAPLYNEQFF.

The chain has TRBV5-6 and TRBJ2-1; 15 nucleotides match TRBD2. In germline, CDR1 is SGHDT, CDR2 YYEEEE. This CDR3 spans 15 amino acids. Unmatched junction bases numbered 3, after V lost 3 bases and J lost 8 bases. This CDR3 reads CASSWGLAGGDEQFF. CDR3 coding DNA: TGTGCCAGCAGCTGGGGACTAGCGGGGGGAGATGAGCAGTTCTTC.

The chain recombines TRBV5-6 with TRBJ1-3; 9 bases fit TRBD1. The germline V gene has CDR1 SGHDT and CDR2 YYEEEE. CDR3 size: 14 residues. The junction had 2 bases not matched to a gene; V was cut back by 3 bases and J by 4 bases. The CDR3 region has the DNA TGTGCCAGCAGCTCGGGACAGGGAGGAAACACCATATATTTT. Translating gives CASSSGQGGNTIYF. Full variable domain (remainder filled in from reference TRBV5-6 and TRBJ1-3): DAGVTQSPTHLIKTRGQQVTLRCSPKSGHDTVSWYQQALGQGPQFIFQYYEEEERQRGNFPDRFSGHQFPNYSSELNVNALLLGDSALYLCASSSGQGGNTIYFGEGSWLTVV.

V is TRBV6-2 or TRBV6-3 and J is TRBJ2-1; D call uncertain. The CDR3 runs to 17 residues. The germline V gene has CDR1 MNHEY and CDR2 SVGEGT. Trimming removed 4 bases from V and 0 bases from J, with 16 bases in between. The CDR3 loop reads CASSFRPARSSYNEQFF. Written as DNA, the CDR3 is TGTGCCAGCAGTTTTCGACCGGCCCGGAGCTCCTACAATGAGCAGTTCTTC.

The chain combines TRBV7-2 with TRBJ1-5, with unresolved D. This CDR3 spans 14 amino acids. Germline V gives CDR1 SGHTA, CDR2 FQGNSA. V was shortened by 1 base and J by 2 bases, with 6 bases between the two germline ends. CDR3 coding DNA: TGTGCCAGCAGCTTAGTGGCAGGCAATCAGCCCCAGCATTTT. This sequence encodes CASSLVAGNQPQHF. Drawing the rest from reference TRBV7-2 and TRBJ1-5, the complete variable domain is GAGVSQSPSNKVTEKGKDVELRCDPISGHTALYWYRQSLGQGLEFLIYFQGNSAPDKSGLPSDRFSAERTGGSVSTLTIQRTQQEDSAVYLCASSLVAGNQPQHFGDGTRLSIL.

The chain couples TRBV28 to TRBJ1-2; 12 bases are a match to TRBD1. There are 17 residues in the CDR3. J was trimmed by 0 bases and V by 3 bases; bases with no gene match: 5. Germline lookup yields CDR1 MDHEN and CDR2 SYDVKM. The CDR3 DNA reads TGTGCCAGCAGTTTCGGGACAGGGGGCTTAGCTAACTATGGCTACACCTTC. This codes for CASSFGTGGLANYGYTF.

The J gene is TRBJ2-1, the V gene TRBV19; D might be TRBD1 (6 bases). Trimming took 11 bases from V and 7 from J, leaving 18 bases between them. The CDR3 totals 13 residues. Germline V lookup: CDR1 LNHDA, CDR2 SQIVND (reference sequence). The CDR3 DNA sequence: TGTGCCGTGGGACAAAGGGATCGAAATGAGCAGTTCTTC. It encodes CAVGQRDRNEQFF.

In its sample, this clone was seen a few times. The V gene is TRBV5-6, the J gene TRBJ2-3, with D possibly matching TRBD2 (5 bases). This CDR3 is 15 amino acids long. The V end lost 2 bases, the J end lost 1 base, and 11 bases lay between the germline ends. Germline CDR1 SGHDT, CDR2 YYEEEE. The CDR3 coding sequence is TGTGCCAGCAGCTTTGCGGGTATACGCACAGATACGCAGTATTTT. Translated, it gives CASSFAGIRTDTQYF.

This clone has a single count. V usage is TRBV5-4 and J usage is TRBJ1-6; D uncertain. The V gene lost 1 base and the J gene lost 7 bases, with 15 bases spanning the gap. CDR1 and CDR2 from the germline V gene are SGHNT and YYREEE (reference sequence). The CDR3 totals 16 residues. The CDR3 loop is CASSLKDGPSNSPLHF. The DNA of the CDR3 is TGTGCCAGCAGCTTGAAGGACGGACCCAGCAATTCACCCCTCCACTTT.

The genes are TRBV19 and TRBJ1-1, with 7 positions matching TRBD1. V gave up 7 bases and J gave up 6 bases; unmatched junction bases: 11. Germline CDR1 and CDR2: LNHDA and SQIVND (reference sequence). The CDR3 has 14 amino acids. The DNA of the CDR3 is TGTGCCAGTAATAGACAGGGCGGTGGAGCTGAAGCTTTCTTT. Translating gives CASNRQGGGAEAFF. Filled out from reference TRBV19 and TRBJ1-1, the complete variable domain reads DGGITQSPKYLFRKEGQNVTLSCEQNLNHDAMYWYRQDPGQGLRLIYYSQIVNDFQKGDIAEGYSVSREKKESFPLTVTSAQKNPTAFYLCASNRQGGGAEAFFGQGTRLTVV.

This chain uses TRBV18 with TRBJ1-1; D gene unclear. The germline V gene has CDR1 KGHSH and CDR2 LQKENI. The V and J ends lost 0 bases and 4 bases respectively, with 6 bases between them. The CDR3 is 13 residues long. The CDR3 bases are TGTGCCAGCTCACCACCAGTTCGCACTGAAGCTTTCTTT. Encoded protein: CASSPPVRTEAFF.